These T cell receptor beta chains were read from a single sample in a study of T cells after yellow fever vaccination. In TCRdb, the 5' RACE reads were re-called with MiXCR into one record per CDR3 protein. The data contain approximately 550,000 distinct CDR3 sequences, roughly a fifth of them seen just once; the ten biggest clones take up around an eighth. This specimen consisted of PBMCs, obtained 15 days after the yellow fever booster vaccination. These receptors came from a man aged 30 to 45 who received the YFV17D yellow fever vaccine. CDR3s include the opening cysteine and the closing phenylalanine or tryptophan. The order of the fields is D gene, clone size, V gene, J gene, CDR3 DNA, CDR3 protein. The D gene is left open where the match is weak. Rows may omit the clone size; those that give it use once, few, many or a size class.

NA	NA	TRBV6-1	TRBJ2-2	TGTGCCAGCAGACCCTACGGGGTGGACACCGGGGAGCTGTTTTTT	CASRPYGVDTGELFF
TRBD1	NA	TRBV20-1	TRBJ2-7	TGCAGTGCTAGAAATTTTCCCGGGACAGGGGCAAACGAGCAGTACTTC	CSARNFPGTGANEQYF
NA	few	TRBV27	TRBJ2-7	TGTGCCAGCAGTTACGGCCCCGTTAACGAGCAGTACTTC	CASSYGPVNEQYF
NA	NA	TRBV20-1	TRBJ2-4	TGCAGTGCCTATCCACAGGACAAAAACATTCAGTACTTC	CSAYPQDKNIQYF
NA	few	TRBV6-2/TRBV6-3	TRBJ2-1	TGTGCCAGCACCTCCTGGTGGGGCAACGTCTACAATGAGCAGTTCTTC	CASTSWWGNVYNEQFF
NA	few	TRBV18	TRBJ1-4	TGTGCCAGCTCACCAGCAGACGCTGGGGAAAAACTGTTTTTT	CASSPADAGEKLFF
TRBD1	NA	TRBV7-9	TRBJ2-5	TGTGCCAGCAGCCCCCCATTGCCAGGGGGCACAGAGACCCAGTACTTC	CASSPPLPGGTETQYF
TRBD1	NA	TRBV7-2	TRBJ2-1	TGTGCCAGCAGCTCGCGACAGGGCGATGAGCAGTTCTTC	CASSSRQGDEQFF
TRBD2	NA	TRBV19	TRBJ2-7	TGTGCCAGTAGTTTGGGGACTAGGTCCCACGAGCAGTACTTC	CASSLGTRSHEQYF
TRBD1	few	TRBV10-2	TRBJ2-5	TGCGCCAGCAGGTATACAGGGGCCGCCCTAGAGACCCAGTACTTC	CASRYTGAALETQYF
NA	NA	TRBV3-1	TRBJ2-3	TGTGCCAGCAGCCAAGATAGTGCGGTAACAGATACGCAGTATTTT	CASSQDSAVTDTQYF
NA	NA	TRBV12-3/TRBV12-4	TRBJ2-7	TGTGCCAGCAGTCGGGCGGGCCGGAGCTACGAGCAGTACTTC	CASSRAGRSYEQYF
NA	NA	TRBV15	TRBJ2-1	TGTGCCACCAGCCCTACCAGCGGTGGGAGGTACTCAAATGAGCAGTTCTTC	CATSPTSGGRYSNEQFF
NA	few	TRBV5-6	TRBJ2-2	TGTGCCAGCTCTGTTGGAGGCCCGAACACCGGGGAGCTGTTTTTT	CASSVGGPNTGELFF
NA	NA	TRBV10-3	TRBJ2-1	TGTGCCATCAGGGGGTCAGGGCCTTCGTACAATGAGCAGTTCTTC	CAIRGSGPSYNEQFF
NA	NA	TRBV20-1	TRBJ2-1	TGCAGTGCAAACGGGGCTAGCACCCTCAATGAGCAGTTCTTC	CSANGASTLNEQFF
NA	NA	TRBV28	TRBJ1-2	TGTGCCAGCAGTTTGTCGCCTACATCAGGGGCTCTTGGGGGCTACACCTTC	CASSLSPTSGALGGYTF
NA	few	TRBV14	TRBJ2-1	TGTGCCAGCAGCCGAGTAGACAGGAGCTCCTACAATGAGCAGTTCTTC	CASSRVDRSSYNEQFF
NA	few	TRBV12-3/TRBV12-4	TRBJ2-2	TGTGCCAGCAGTCCGGCGGGGGCTCACACCGGGGAGCTGTTTTTT	CASSPAGAHTGELFF
TRBD1	NA	TRBV2	TRBJ2-4	TGTGCCAGAAAGACAGGGGAAAACATTCAGTACTTC	CARKTGENIQYF
TRBD2	NA	TRBV9	TRBJ2-3	TGTGCCAGCAGCGTAAACGGGGAGGGGGATACGCAGTATTTT	CASSVNGEGDTQYF
TRBD1	many	TRBV7-9	TRBJ2-7	TGTGCCAGCAGAGAGGACGGGACAGGGGGTGAGCAGTACTTC	CASREDGTGGEQYF
TRBD1	many	TRBV30	TRBJ2-1	TGTGCCCGAGGACAGGGTTTGTTAGAGCAGTTCTTC	CARGQGLLEQFF
NA	few	TRBV15	TRBJ1-1	TGTGCCACCAGGGTGGGGAACACTGAAGCTTTCTTT	CATRVGNTEAFF
NA	NA	TRBV12-3/TRBV12-4	TRBJ2-2	TGTGCCAGCAGTTTAGACCCAGGGCCTGGGGAGCTGTTTTTT	CASSLDPGPGELFF
TRBD2	few	TRBV6-4	TRBJ2-1	TGTGCCAGCAGTGACGGGACTAGCGGGAGTGAGCAGTTCTTC	CASSDGTSGSEQFF
NA	NA	TRBV12-3/TRBV12-4	TRBJ1-4	TGTGCCAGCAGTTTGGGGCCTGTCAGGCTATCTAATGAAAAACTGTTTTTT	CASSLGPVRLSNEKLFF
NA	NA	TRBV3-1	TRBJ2-2	TGTGCCAGCAGCCAAGAAAGGGGGGCCGGCCTGTTTTTT	CASSQERGAGLFF
TRBD2	NA	TRBV7-2	TRBJ2-2	TGTGCCAGCAGCCTGACTAGCGGGGAAACCGGGGAGCTGTTTTTT	CASSLTSGETGELFF
NA	few	TRBV2	TRBJ2-7	TGTGCCAGCAGTGAATCCTTTCCCCCGGTCGAGCAGTACTTC	CASSESFPPVEQYF
TRBD2	few	TRBV5-4	TRBJ2-7	TGTGCCGGGTCTAGCGGGCCTTACGAGCAGTACTTC	CAGSSGPYEQYF
TRBD1	NA	TRBV20-1	TRBJ2-6	TGCAGTGCCAGAACTAGGGGGCGTGGGGCCAACGTCCTGACTTTC	CSARTRGRGANVLTF
NA	NA	TRBV5-1	TRBJ1-1	TGCGCCAGCAGCTTGTCACAGGCCAACACTGAAGCTTTCTTT	CASSLSQANTEAFF
NA	few	TRBV28	TRBJ2-1	TGTGCCAGCAGCTCGGGAGCTCGGGAGCAGTTCTTC	CASSSGAREQFF
TRBD1	NA	TRBV29-1	TRBJ2-7	TGCAGCGTTGACCGGCGACAGGGTGGTGAGCAGTACTTC	CSVDRRQGGEQYF
NA	NA	TRBV7-2	TRBJ2-1	TGTGCCAGCAGCTTAGACTTATCCTACAATGAGCAGTTCTTC	CASSLDLSYNEQFF
NA	NA	TRBV5-4	TRBJ2-4	TGTGCCAGCAGCACCCGGGATAGAGGGCTGGACATTCAGTACTTC	CASSTRDRGLDIQYF
NA	few	TRBV15	TRBJ2-7	TGTGCCACCAGCAGGCTACCGGGACGCGGTGGTTACGAGCAGTACTTC	CATSRLPGRGGYEQYF
NA	few	TRBV5-1	TRBJ2-7	TGCGCCAGCAGCTTCGGATACATGTCCTACGAGCAGTACTTC	CASSFGYMSYEQYF
TRBD1	NA	TRBV10-3	TRBJ2-7	TGTGCCATCAGTGAGCTAACAGGGGTCTCCTACGAGCAGTACTTC	CAISELTGVSYEQYF
TRBD2	NA	TRBV5-1	TRBJ2-3	TGCGCCAGCACCACGGGCGGCGGGAGTTATAATACGCAGTATTTT	CASTTGGGSYNTQYF
NA	few	TRBV7-2	TRBJ1-1	TGTGCCAGCAGCTTAATGGGAGCTCCGAACACTGAAGCTTTCTTT	CASSLMGAPNTEAFF
NA	few	TRBV6-5	TRBJ2-7	TGTGCCAGCAGTTACGGGTCACCTTCCACGGGCGAGCAGTACTTC	CASSYGSPSTGEQYF
NA	many	TRBV6-2/TRBV6-3	TRBJ1-5	TGTGCCAGCAGGGAGGGGCCTTATAGCAATCAGCCCCAGCATTTT	CASREGPYSNQPQHF
NA	NA	TRBV20-1	TRBJ2-3	TGCAGTGCTAGATTTCGCGGGATCCGCACAGATACGCAGTATTTT	CSARFRGIRTDTQYF
NA	NA	TRBV7-9	TRBJ2-1	TGTGCCAGCAGCTCGTTTAGCTTTGAGCAGTTCTTC	CASSSFSFEQFF
NA	NA	TRBV6-1	TRBJ2-7	TGTGCCAGCAATGAGTACTCTACCGTCTACGAGCAGTACTTC	CASNEYSTVYEQYF
NA	NA	TRBV20-1	TRBJ2-3	TGCAGTGCTAGAAGCACAGTAATTGATACGCAGTATTTT	CSARSTVIDTQYF
TRBD1	few	TRBV7-9	TRBJ1-6	TGTGCCAGCAGCTTAGTCGACAGGGCTAATTCACCCCTCCACTTT	CASSLVDRANSPLHF
NA	NA	TRBV7-9	TRBJ2-7	TGTGCCAGCAGCTTAAGGGGGGGAATAGTCGAGCAGTACTTC	CASSLRGGIVEQYF
NA	NA	TRBV20-1	TRBJ2-2	TGCAGTGATGACGGCAGGGGAAGGAACACCGGGGAGCTGTTTTTT	CSDDGRGRNTGELFF
TRBD1	NA	TRBV7-9	TRBJ2-1	TGTGCCAGCAGCTTCTGGACAGGGGGCGGCGATGAGCAGTTCTTC	CASSFWTGGGDEQFF